The T cell receptor beta chain described here comes from a study of glioma-infiltrating T cells. Looked up from germline, CDR1 is MNHNS and CDR2 is SASEGT. Germline trimming cut 5 bases from V and 4 bases from J; bases unmatched to any gene: 7. This CDR3 is 16 amino acids long. Findings and limits, study-wide: Above-expected tissue-blood divergence occurred in all gliomas, most in low-grade ones.

Of note for this clonotype: Its antigen is still unknown.

TCR alpha and beta CDR3 regions were amplified from RNA using iRepertoire nested multiplex PCR. TCRdb reprocessed the multiplex PCR reads with MiXCR, giving one entry per CDR3 protein. The sample lists about 93,000 distinct CDR3 sequences, around 37% occurring once. This TCR was sampled from a human donor with low-grade glioma or glioblastoma, undergoing nonglioma brain surgery, or in good health (not recorded which). The V call is TRBV6-1, the J call TRBJ2-3; TRBD2 matches 12 bases. The sample taken for sequencing was glioma tissue, nonneoplastic brain tissue, or PBMCs (not recorded which). CDR3 sequence: CASSLPLAGGADTQYF. Here the CDR3 DNA reads TGTGCCAGCAGTTTACCACTAGCGGGGGGTGCAGATACGCAGTATTTT.